This TCR beta chain stems from a study of T cells in tumors after PD-1 blockade. Notes on the study in general: Blood contained approximately 40% of the tumor's TCR clonotypes.

The table came from immunoSEQ multiplex PCR; TCRdb's copy has only in-frame clones and leaves some out. The sample shows more than 40,000 clones, roughly 80% of them seen only once. Unmatched junction bases numbered 3, after V lost 2 bases and J lost 3 bases. The germline CDR1 and CDR2 sequences are SGDLS and YYNGEE. The CDR3 extends over 15 amino acids. As for this clone: Its antigen remains unidentified.

The TCR originated in a human donor with basal cell carcinoma. This chain joins TRBV9 and TRBJ2-3, with 10 bases identical to TRBD2. Here the sequenced sample was PBMCs, taken before anti-PD-1 treatment. The CDR3 coding sequence is TGTGCCAGCAGCGTTAGCGGGGGGATAACAGATACGCAGTATTTT. Amino acid sequence: CASSVSGGITDTQYF.